The clone carrying this T cell receptor beta chain is medium-sized in the sample. This sample was included in a study of T cells in localized non-small cell lung cancer. Profiling relied on immunoSEQ multiplex PCR, and the TCRdb table lists in-frame clones only, not all of them. The sample lists around 2,700 clones; 25% were seen once. The CDR3 is 15 amino acids. J was trimmed by 9 bases and V by 6 bases; bases with no gene match: 13. From germline, CDR1 is SGHNT and CDR2 YENEEA. The source is a man aged 40 to 75 with stage II lung adenocarcinoma. This sample comprised normal lung tissue next to the tumor, obtained before any cancer treatment. The chain links TRBV11-3 to TRBJ2-1; 8 bases agree with TRBD2. The CDR3 reads CASSPFGGVSSEQFF. The DNA of the CDR3 is TGTGCCAGCAGTCCCTTCGGGGGGGTTTCTAGTGAGCAGTTCTTC.